This record covers a single T cell receptor beta chain. Sequenced by immunoSEQ multiplex PCR; TCRdb stores in-frame clones only, minus some. The sample has approximately 280,000 clones; less than 85% are singletons. Germline V gives CDR1 MNHNY, CDR2 SVGAGI (reference sequence). The V end was cut by 6 bases, the J end by 3 bases, with 14 bases between. This CDR3 contains 15 residues. The data originate from a study of blood T cell repertoires in COVID-19. The chain recombines TRBV6-6 with TRBJ2-2; TRBD2 is a possible D gene (6 bases). The TCR was taken from a woman in her forties or fifties who had recovered from COVID-19. Sequenced material: PBMCs or T cells enriched from blood (not recorded which). Here the CDR3 reads CASRGGGAYTGELFF. The CDR3 region has the DNA TGTGCCAGCAGGGGGGGTGGAGCGTACACCGGGGAGCTGTTTTTT.